Below, 29 T cell receptor beta chains from the same sample are listed, as sequenced in a study of blood T cell repertoires in COVID-19. Some clones are missing from TCRdb's copy, which holds only in-frame ones; the method was immunoSEQ multiplex PCR. The data contain 150,000 or so clones, around 83% of them singletons. Input material: peripheral blood. These receptors were collected from a woman aged 50 to 65 in a cohort sampled during active or convalescent COVID-19.

This clone has ten or more counts. V and J are TRBV7-2 and TRBJ2-2; D remains unclear. The CDR3 runs 14 residues. With 0 bases removed from V and 1 base from J, the gap between germline ends came to 3 bases. In germline, CDR1 is SGHTA, CDR2 FQGNSA. The CDR3 region has the DNA TGTGCCAGCAGCTTAGCGAGGAACACCGGGGAGCTGTTTTTT. Protein sequence: CASSLARNTGELFF.

In DNA form, the CDR3 reads TGTGCCAGCTCACCTGGGCCGTCGAACGGGGAGCTGTTTTTT. Translated, it gives CASSPGPSNGELFF. V is TRBV18 and J is TRBJ2-2; D gene uncertain. The V gene's germline CDR1 is KGHSH and CDR2 LQKENI. CDR3 length equals 14 residues. Trimming took 3 bases from V and 7 from J, leaving 12 bases between them.

Here the CDR3 DNA reads TGTGCCATCAGTGTTCAGGGGGAGGACACTGAAGCTTTCTTT. Its protein is CAISVQGEDTEAFF. The chain links TRBV10-3 to TRBJ1-1, with TRBD1 identical over 7 bases. The CDR3 covers 14 residues. The germline CDR1 and CDR2 sequences are ENHRY and SYGVKD. V lost 4 bases and J lost 3; bases outside the gene matches: 5.

CDR3 loop: CASTPSEIVEETQYF. The CDR3, as DNA: TGTGCCAGCACCCCGTCGGAGATTGTTGAGGAGACCCAGTACTTC. The chain is built from TRBV7-9 and TRBJ2-5; D remains unclear. The germline V gene encodes CDR1 SEHNR and CDR2 FQNEAQ (reference sequence). This CDR3 has 15 residues. Trimming stripped 7 bases from V and 5 bases from J, with 20 bases between.

The genes are TRBV19 and TRBJ1-1; no clear D gene. This CDR3 contains 14 residues. CDR1 LNHDA and CDR2 SQIVND come from the germline V gene (reference sequence). The germline V and J ends were trimmed by 0 bases and 5 bases, with 10 bases remaining between them. In nucleotides, the CDR3 is TGTGCCAGTAGTATAGACGGGAGTCGAACTGAAGCTTTCTTT. Its translation: CASSIDGSRTEAFF.

The rearrangement joins TRBV5-4 to TRBJ2-1; 9 bases match TRBD1. Looked up from germline, CDR1 is SGHNT and CDR2 is YYREEE (reference sequence). The CDR3 extends over 17 amino acids. With V trimmed by 1 base and J by 7 bases, 12 bases remained unmatched. DNA of the CDR3: TGTGCCAGCAGCTTGTCAACCGGGACAGGGATAACAAATGAGCAGTTCTTC. This gives the protein CASSLSTGTGITNEQFF.

This clone has only a few counts. The V call is TRBV12-5, the J call TRBJ2-7; 9 bases map to TRBD2. After removal of 2 bases from V and 4 bases from J, the junction contained 6 bases not matched to a gene. This CDR3 is built from 15 residues. The germline V gene has CDR1 LGHNT and CDR2 FRNRAP. CDR3 DNA sequence: TGTGCTAGTGGTTTGCTAGCGGGGCTAGTTTACGAGCAGTACTTC. It translates to CASGLLAGLVYEQYF.

This sequence joins TRBV3-1 (or the pseudogene TRBV3-2) and TRBJ2-7, with D possibly being TRBD1 (6 bases). Germline values: CDR1 LGHDT, CDR2 YNNKEL (reference sequence). The ends were cut back, 0 bases at V and 6 bases at J, with 9 bases in the middle. This CDR3 region has 13 residues. The CDR3 sequence: CASSQERQVEQYF. The CDR3 DNA reads TGTGCCAGCAGCCAAGAAAGACAGGTCGAGCAGTACTTC.

This chain links TRBV2 with TRBJ1-1; no clear D gene. There are 13 residues in the CDR3. CDR1 is SNHLY, CDR2 FYNNEI, per germline. V was cut by 3 bases and J by 11 bases, with 16 bases left in between. The CDR3 here is CASSDGQRAGAFF. In nucleotides, the CDR3 is TGTGCCAGCAGTGATGGTCAGAGGGCTGGCGCTTTCTTT. Complete variable domain (other parts from reference TRBV2 and TRBJ1-1): EPEVTQTPSHQVTQMGQEVILRCVPISNHLYFYWYRQILGQKVEFLVSFYNNEISEKSEIFDDQFSVERPDGSNFTLKIRSTKLEDSAMYFCASSDGQRAGAFFGQGTRLTVV.

The chain links TRBV4-2 to TRBJ2-6; D remains unclear. CDR3 length: 12 residues. V was shortened by 1 base and J by 12 bases, with 7 bases between the two germline ends. CDR1 and CDR2 from the germline V gene are LGHNA and YNFKEQ. Here the CDR3 DNA reads TGTGCCAGCAGCCAAGGGGCTTCCGTCCTGACTTTC. The encoded protein is CASSQGASVLTF.

The CDR3 bases are TGTGCCAGCTCACCTTACACCATACTGACAGCAACTAATGAAAAACTGTTTTTT. Translated, it gives CASSPYTILTATNEKLFF. The J gene is TRBJ1-4, the V gene TRBV18; possibly TRBD1 for D (5 bases). Germline assignment: CDR1 KGHSH and CDR2 LQKENI. V lost 3 bases and J lost 0, with 17 bases in between. CDR3 size: 18 residues.

There are a few counts of this clone. CDR3: CASLELYSNQPQHF. The CDR3 DNA is TGTGCCAGCCTAGAGCTTTATAGCAATCAGCCCCAGCATTTT. The V gene is TRBV6-5, the J gene TRBJ1-5; D is unresolved. The CDR3 contains 14 residues. V was cut by 8 bases and J by 0 bases, with 11 bases left in between. Germline V gene sequence: CDR1 MNHEY, CDR2 SVGAGI.

This clone has more than one count but fewer than ten. The chain couples TRBV7-2 to TRBJ1-6, with no clear D. Germline V CDR1 and CDR2: SGHTA, FQGNSA. Trimming took off 5 bases at V and 6 bases at J, with 11 bases between the two ends. The CDR3 sequence is 14 residues long. CDR3: CASSRGDANSPLHF. The CDR3 coding sequence is TGTGCCAGCAGCCGGGGAGATGCTAATTCACCCCTCCACTTT.

The V gene is TRBV11-2, the J gene TRBJ2-2, with D hard to call. Germline assignment: CDR1 SGHAT and CDR2 FQNNGV. Trimming removed 6 bases at V and 6 bases at J, with 8 bases between. The CDR3 is 12 amino acids. The CDR3 region is CASRWRPGELFF. The DNA of the CDR3 is TGTGCCAGCAGGTGGCGGCCCGGGGAGCTGTTTTTT.

The genes are TRBV19 and TRBJ1-6; no definite D call. Germline loops: CDR1 LNHDA, CDR2 SQIVND (reference sequence). The CDR3 contains 17 residues. Between the trimmed V and J ends, which lost 3 bases and 0 bases, there was a span of 12 bases. This CDR3 reads CASSIGVGSSYNSPLHF. DNA for the CDR3: TGTGCCAGTAGTATTGGAGTCGGGAGCTCCTATAATTCACCCCTCCACTTT.

The CDR3 protein is CASSATSGGETQYF. The CDR3 coding sequence is TGTGCCAGCAGCGCGACTAGCGGGGGTGAGACCCAGTACTTC. The gene calls are TRBV5-4 and TRBJ2-5, with 12 bases lining up with TRBD2. The germline CDR1 and CDR2 sequences are SGHNT and YYREEE (reference sequence). V lost 4 bases and J lost 5; bases outside the gene matches: 3. There are 14 residues in the CDR3.

Only one count was recorded for this clone. The chain recombines TRBV2 with TRBJ1-4; D is undetermined. The germline gives CDR1 SNHLY, CDR2 FYNNEI. V shed 5 bases and J shed 3 bases, with 10 bases lying between them. The CDR3 has 14 amino acids. The DNA for the CDR3 is TGTGCCAGCAGTTCCGGTCCCGCTAATGAAAAACTGTTTTTT. Its protein product is CASSSGPANEKLFF. The whole variable domain, remainder taken from reference TRBV2 and TRBJ1-4, is EPEVTQTPSHQVTQMGQEVILRCVPISNHLYFYWYRQILGQKVEFLVSFYNNEISEKSEIFDDQFSVERPDGSNFTLKIRSTKLEDSAMYFCASSSGPANEKLFFGSGTQLSVL.

V is TRBV12-5 and J is TRBJ1-5; D uncertain. The CDR3 covers 14 residues. V lost 6 bases, J lost 3 bases, and 12 bases lay in between. Germline V gene data show CDR1 as LGHNT and CDR2 as FRNRAP. DNA for the CDR3: TGTGCTAGTGGCAGTGGAGGGTCCAATCAGCCCCAGCATTTT. Its translation is CASGSGGSNQPQHF.

The chain carries TRBV2 and TRBJ1-5, with D maybe TRBD1 (5 bases). The germline V and J ends were trimmed by 6 bases and 5 bases, with 11 bases remaining between them. Germline CDR1 is SNHLY and CDR2 is FYNNEI. This CDR3 has 13 residues. CDR3 amino acids: CASSETAYQPQHF. CDR3 nucleotide sequence: TGTGCCAGCAGCGAGACAGCCTATCAGCCCCAGCATTTT.

Of note for this clone: The CDR3 does not end in the conserved phenylalanine or tryptophan, so this is likely a read error. It is unclear where the CDR3 begins or ends on the DNA, so no DNA is shown, and the CDR3 is as TCRdb lists it. The chain recombines TRBV4-2 with TRBJ1-2. Germline V gene lookup returns CDR1 LGHNA and CDR2 YNFKEQ. The CDR3 has 10 amino acids, counting both end residues. The CDR3 spells CASSLTWGGT.

The chain couples TRBV14 to TRBJ2-5; 7 bases fit TRBD2. CDR1 SGHDN and CDR2 FVKESK come from the germline V gene. Unmatched junction bases numbered 9, after V lost 4 bases and J lost 1 base. The CDR3 has 16 residues. CDR3 region: CASSPLSAGSQETQYF. The DNA for the CDR3 is TGTGCCAGCAGCCCCCTATCAGCGGGGTCCCAAGAGACCCAGTACTTC.

CDR3 amino acids: CASSPEIAGQETQYF. The CDR3 DNA sequence: TGCGCCAGCAGCCCAGAGATCGCAGGGCAGGAGACCCAGTACTTC. This sequence joins TRBV4-1 and TRBJ2-5; tentative D call: TRBD1 (5 bases). The germline CDR1 and CDR2 sequences are MGHRA and YSYEKL. Trimming cost V 4 bases and J 5 bases, with 17 bases left between them. This CDR3 spans 15 amino acids.

As DNA, the CDR3 is TGTGCCAGCAGTGTTGAGGACAGCTATAATTCACCCCTCCACTTT. This gives the protein CASSVEDSYNSPLHF. The rearrangement joins TRBV2 to TRBJ1-6; TRBD1 might be the D (6 bases). Deletions cut 4 bases from V and 3 bases from J, with 10 bases between. Per the germline V gene, CDR1 is SNHLY and CDR2 is FYNNEI. CDR3 size: 15 residues.

The chain couples TRBV7-2 to TRBJ2-1; perhaps TRBD1 as D (6 bases). V was pared by 1 base and J by 8 bases, with 18 bases between. There are 16 residues in the CDR3. CDR1 and CDR2 (germline): SGHTA, FQGNSA. This CDR3 reads CASSLGERGGGHEQFF. CDR3 nucleotides: TGTGCCAGCAGCTTAGGTGAGCGTGGGGGCGGCCATGAGCAGTTCTTC.

The chain couples TRBV19 to TRBJ1-2; weak D call: TRBD1 (6 bases). Germline CDR1 LNHDA, CDR2 SQIVND (reference sequence). V shed 6 bases and J shed 3 bases, with 17 bases lying between them. The CDR3 sequence is 15 residues long. CDR3 coding DNA: TGTGCCAGTAGGTCACAGGGTTCCTTGGACTATGGCTACACCTTC. Residues: CASRSQGSLDYGYTF.

The chain combines TRBV7-8 with TRBJ2-7, with 7 bases fitting TRBD1. With V trimmed by 1 base and J by 3 bases, 3 bases remained unmatched. The CDR3 consists of 14 residues. Germline V gene data show CDR1 as SGHVS and CDR2 as FQNEAQ. The CDR3 bases are TGTGCCAGCAGCTTAGACAGGGGCAACTACGAGCAGTACTTC. The encoded protein is CASSLDRGNYEQYF.

The chain links TRBV6-6 to TRBJ2-1; possible D gene TRBD1, 5 bases. Trimming took off 3 bases at V and 12 bases at J, with 12 bases between the two ends. This CDR3 region has 12 residues. In germline, CDR1 is MNHNY, CDR2 SVGAGI (reference sequence). The CDR3 loop reads CASSYGQSGQFF. The CDR3 bases are TGTGCCAGCAGTTATGGACAAAGTGGGCAGTTCTTC.

This chain connects TRBV11-2 to TRBJ2-7; 9 nucleotides line up with TRBD2. Germline trimming cut 6 bases from V and 2 bases from J; bases unmatched to any gene: 8. The germline V gene encodes CDR1 SGHAT and CDR2 FQNNGV. This CDR3 spans 15 amino acids. CDR3 in DNA: TGTGCCAGCAGTCCCCTAGCGGGGATTACCTACGAGCAGTACTTC. Amino acid sequence: CASSPLAGITYEQYF.

With regard to this clone: The sample carries other DNA sequences with the same CDR3. The V gene is TRBV7-2, the J gene TRBJ2-1; the D gene is possibly TRBD2 (7 bases). V was cut by 0 bases and J by 3 bases, with 9 bases left in between. The germline gives CDR1 SGHTA, CDR2 FQGNSA. The CDR3 is 15 amino acids. The CDR3 reads CASSLAGGLYNEQFF. CDR3 nucleotide sequence: TGTGCCAGCAGCTTAGCGGGGGGGCTCTACAATGAGCAGTTCTTC.